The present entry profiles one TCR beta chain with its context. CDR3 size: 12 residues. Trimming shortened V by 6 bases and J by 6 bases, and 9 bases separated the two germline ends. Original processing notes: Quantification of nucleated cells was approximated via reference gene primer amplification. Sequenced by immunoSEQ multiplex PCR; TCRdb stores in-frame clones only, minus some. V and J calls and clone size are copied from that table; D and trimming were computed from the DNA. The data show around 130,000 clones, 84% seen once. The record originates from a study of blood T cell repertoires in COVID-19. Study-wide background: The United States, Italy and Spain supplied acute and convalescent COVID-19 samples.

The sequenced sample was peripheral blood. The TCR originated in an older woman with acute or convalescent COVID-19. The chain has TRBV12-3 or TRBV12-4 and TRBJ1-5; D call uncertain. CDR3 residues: CASRRDGQPQHF. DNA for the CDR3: TGTGCCAGCAGGAGGGATGGTCAGCCCCAGCATTTT.